This TCR beta chain was captured in a study of blood T cell repertoires in COVID-19. Participants were aged about 18 to 89 years from some 24 US areas. Germline-derived CDR1 and CDR2 are SQVTM and ANQGSEA. Trimming removed 3 bases from V and 2 bases from J; junction bases left unmatched: 2. CDR3 size: 14 residues. The protocol was immunoSEQ multiplex PCR, while the TCRdb copy is restricted to in-frame clones and leaves out a portion. The sample lists 450,000 to 500,000 clones; less than 90% were seen once. The rearrangement uses TRBV29-1 and TRBJ1-2, with TRBD1 identical over 11 bases. The sequencing input was PBMCs or T cells enriched from blood (not recorded which). This TCR was sampled from a woman in her sixties or seventies who had recovered from COVID-19. The CDR3 nucleotides are TGCAGCGTTGAGCGGGACAGGGGGAACTATGGCTACACCTTC. The encoded protein is CSVERDRGNYGYTF.